These T cell receptor beta chains were read from a single sample in a study of CXCR3-negative and CXCR3-positive naive CD8 T cells. TCRdb reprocessed the 5' RACE reads, with one entry per CDR3 protein and no DNA. Listed are about 60,000 distinct CDR3 sequences; roughly 0.73% falls within the top ten. The sequenced sample consisted of naive CXCR3+ CD8+ T cells from blood. These receptors were collected from a human donor in good health. Some clones in this sample may be carry-over from other donors' samples. The CDR3 runs from the conserved cysteine through the conserved F or W.

CDR3 protein,V gene,J gene
CASSPSGDYYEQYF,TRBV6-5,TRBJ2-7
CASSQGTGVENIQYF,TRBV4-3,TRBJ2-4
CASSFRGWHTEAFF,TRBV12-3/TRBV12-4,TRBJ1-1
CATSRGRGTGELFF,TRBV15,TRBJ2-2
CASTDGGEQFF,TRBV11-3,TRBJ2-1
CASSLPWADSSSNYGYTF,TRBV7-2,TRBJ1-2
CASTQMDTQYF,TRBV7-9,TRBJ2-5
CASSYSSPRGGGFSYEQYF,TRBV6-5,TRBJ2-7
CASTPGALNYNEQFF,TRBV6-6,TRBJ2-1
CASSRNRDSPLDF,TRBV4-3,TRBJ2-7
CATNEGGPTKQFF,TRBV15,TRBJ2-1
CASSLTSGGPTTGELFF,TRBV5-5,TRBJ2-2
CASRDTNTGELFF,TRBV5-1,TRBJ2-2
CASSPGTPADEQFF,TRBV27,TRBJ2-1
CASSYTKGGSYGYTF,TRBV6-5,TRBJ1-2
CASSLSLGTGIPEQYF,TRBV7-9,TRBJ2-7
CASSPGAWRSPEQYF,TRBV18,TRBJ2-7
CSARPLDYNEQFF,TRBV20-1,TRBJ2-1
CSARGHRDREGTGELFF,TRBV20-1,TRBJ2-2
CASSIPYLQGQFF,TRBV19,TRBJ2-1
CSVDTDNEQFF,TRBV29-1,TRBJ2-1
CASSEWRTENEQFF,TRBV25-1,TRBJ2-1
CASSFLGSGYTF,TRBV5-1,TRBJ1-2
CASRPGLAPDEQFF,TRBV14,TRBJ2-1
CSVIGGWNTGELFF,TRBV29-1,TRBJ2-2
CASSSYPGPDYGYTF,TRBV18,TRBJ1-2
CSARDPSSYEQYF,TRBV29-1,TRBJ2-7
CASSVGSGTYEQYF,TRBV9,TRBJ2-7
CASSSTENTEAFF,TRBV6-2/TRBV6-3,TRBJ1-1
CASSYFGDPNTEAFF,TRBV6-6,TRBJ1-1
CASSLGGEENTIYF,TRBV13,TRBJ1-3
CASSPAPLWEGEETQYF,TRBV2,TRBJ2-5
CASSGSSYEQYF,TRBV28,TRBJ2-7
CASSAIPGQGSYEQYF,TRBV12-3/TRBV12-4,TRBJ2-7
CASSLSGTEAFF,TRBV5-1,TRBJ1-1
CSARGDLGDTQYF,TRBV20-1,TRBJ2-3
CASSLVRDLQETQYF,TRBV7-9,TRBJ2-5
CASSFGPLTSGSNEQYF,TRBV28,TRBJ2-7
CSAPVAGGPGEQYF,TRBV20-1,TRBJ2-7
CSARDVRGPQETQYF,TRBV20-1,TRBJ2-5
CASTVGGDQPQHF,TRBV7-9,TRBJ1-5
CASSFGLAEYEQYF,TRBV12-3/TRBV12-4,TRBJ2-7